This T cell receptor (beta chain) was identified in a study of CD8+CD57+ T cells in acquired aplastic anemia. Looking at the study overall: Sorted CD4+ and CD8+ cells yielded DNA averaging around 3 ug.

About this clonotype: As yet, its antigen is unknown.

Whole-study findings and limits: Patients and controls shared some 30 CD8+ CDR3 sequences, highly expressed in patients.

Genomic DNA served as template for TCR beta VDJ and CDR3 profiling. TCRdb re-called the reads with MiXCR, one entry per CDR3 protein. The sample comprises about 170,000 distinct CDR3 sequences, roughly 63% of which are singletons, and about 48% rests with the top ten. The CDR3 runs to 14 residues. J was trimmed by 2 bases and V by 10 bases; bases with no gene match: 11. Germline V gene sequence: CDR1 ENHRY, CDR2 SYGVKD. The V and J genes are TRBV10-3 and TRBJ2-7; 7 bases align to TRBD2. The clonotype was recovered from a human donor in good health. Sample: sorted CD4+, CD8+, or CD8+CD57+ T cells (not recorded which) from PBMCs. The CDR3 region has the DNA TGTGCCACCCTCGACCGGGCGGGAGCCTACGAGCAGTACTTC. It encodes CATLDRAGAYEQYF.